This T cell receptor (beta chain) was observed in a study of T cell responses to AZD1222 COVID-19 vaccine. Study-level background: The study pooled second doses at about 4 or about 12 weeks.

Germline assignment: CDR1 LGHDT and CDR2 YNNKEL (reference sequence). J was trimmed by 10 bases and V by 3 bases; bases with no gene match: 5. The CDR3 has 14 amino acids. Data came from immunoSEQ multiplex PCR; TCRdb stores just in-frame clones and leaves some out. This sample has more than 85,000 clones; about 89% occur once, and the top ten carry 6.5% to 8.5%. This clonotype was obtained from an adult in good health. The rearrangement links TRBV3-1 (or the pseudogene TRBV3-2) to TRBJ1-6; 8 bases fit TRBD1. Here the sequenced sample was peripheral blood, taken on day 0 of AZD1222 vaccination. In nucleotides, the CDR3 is TGTGCCAGCAGCCAGACAGGGGTGAACTCACCCCTCCACTTT. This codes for CASSQTGVNSPLHF.